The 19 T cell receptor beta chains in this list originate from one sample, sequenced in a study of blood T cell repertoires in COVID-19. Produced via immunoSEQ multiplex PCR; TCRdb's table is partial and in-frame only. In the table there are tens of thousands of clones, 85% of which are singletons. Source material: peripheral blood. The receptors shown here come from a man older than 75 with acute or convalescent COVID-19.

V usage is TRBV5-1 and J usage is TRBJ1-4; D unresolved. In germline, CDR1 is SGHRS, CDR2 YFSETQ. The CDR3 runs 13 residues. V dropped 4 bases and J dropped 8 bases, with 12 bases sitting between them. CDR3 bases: TGCGCCAGCAGCGTCCTAGGAGGGGAAAAACTGTTTTTT. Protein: CASSVLGGEKLFF.

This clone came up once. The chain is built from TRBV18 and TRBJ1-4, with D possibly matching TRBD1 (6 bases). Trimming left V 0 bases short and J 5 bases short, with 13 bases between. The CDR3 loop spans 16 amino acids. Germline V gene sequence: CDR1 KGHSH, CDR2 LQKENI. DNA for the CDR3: TGTGCCAGCTCACCACCGGGGGGGGCCTCGAATGAAAAACTGTTTTTT. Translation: CASSPPGGASNEKLFF.

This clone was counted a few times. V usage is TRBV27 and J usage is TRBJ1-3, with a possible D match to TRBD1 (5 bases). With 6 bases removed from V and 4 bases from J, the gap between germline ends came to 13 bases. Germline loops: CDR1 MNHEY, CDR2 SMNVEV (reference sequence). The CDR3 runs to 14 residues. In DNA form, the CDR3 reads TGTGCCAGCAGGTTGACAGTGAACGGAAACACCATATATTTT. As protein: CASRLTVNGNTIYF.

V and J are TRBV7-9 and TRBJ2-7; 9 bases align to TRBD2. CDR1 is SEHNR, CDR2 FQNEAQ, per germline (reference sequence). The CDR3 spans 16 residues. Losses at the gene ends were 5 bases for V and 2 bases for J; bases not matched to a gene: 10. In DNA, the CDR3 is TGTGCCAGCAGCACCTCCTTCACTAGCGGGCCCTACGAGCAGTACTTC. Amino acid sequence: CASSTSFTSGPYEQYF.

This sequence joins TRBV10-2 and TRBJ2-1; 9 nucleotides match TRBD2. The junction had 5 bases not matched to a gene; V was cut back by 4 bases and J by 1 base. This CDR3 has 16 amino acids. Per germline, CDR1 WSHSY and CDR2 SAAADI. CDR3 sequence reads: CASSVLAGESYNEQFF. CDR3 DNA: TGCGCCAGCAGTGTTTTAGCGGGAGAATCCTACAATGAGCAGTTCTTC.

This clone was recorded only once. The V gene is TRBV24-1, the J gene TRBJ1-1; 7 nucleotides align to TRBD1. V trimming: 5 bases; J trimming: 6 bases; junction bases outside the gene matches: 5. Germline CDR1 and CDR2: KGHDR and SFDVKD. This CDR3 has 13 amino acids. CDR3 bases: TGTGCCACCAGTGGCCGACAGGGAGCTGAAGCTTTCTTT. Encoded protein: CATSGRQGAEAFF.

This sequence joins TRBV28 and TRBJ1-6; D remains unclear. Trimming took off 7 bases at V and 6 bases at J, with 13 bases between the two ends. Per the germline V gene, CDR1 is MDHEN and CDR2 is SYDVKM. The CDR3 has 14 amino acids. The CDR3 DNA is TGTGCCAGCACTCCCCTCGGGAGTAATTCACCCCTCCACTTT. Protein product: CASTPLGSNSPLHF. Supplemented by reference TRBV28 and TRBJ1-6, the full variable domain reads DVKVTQSSRYLVKRTGEKVFLECVQDMDHENMFWYRQDPGLGLRLIYFSYDVKMKEKGDIPEGYSVSREKKERFSLILESASTNQTSMYLCASTPLGSNSPLHFGNGTRLTVT.

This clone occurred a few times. The CDR3 protein is CSASQDYTEAFF. The DNA of the CDR3 is TGCAGTGCTAGTCAGGATTACACTGAAGCTTTCTTT. This chain connects TRBV20-1 to TRBJ1-1, with D unclear. Germline CDR1 reads DFQATT; CDR2 reads SNEGSKA (reference sequence). With 3 bases removed from V and 3 bases from J, the gap between germline ends came to 8 bases. This CDR3 spans 12 amino acids.

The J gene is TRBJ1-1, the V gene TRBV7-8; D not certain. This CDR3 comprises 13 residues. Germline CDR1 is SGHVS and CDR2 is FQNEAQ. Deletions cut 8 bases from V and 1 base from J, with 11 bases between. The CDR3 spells CASRVDSNTEAFF. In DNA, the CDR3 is TGTGCCAGCCGGGTAGATTCGAACACTGAAGCTTTCTTT.

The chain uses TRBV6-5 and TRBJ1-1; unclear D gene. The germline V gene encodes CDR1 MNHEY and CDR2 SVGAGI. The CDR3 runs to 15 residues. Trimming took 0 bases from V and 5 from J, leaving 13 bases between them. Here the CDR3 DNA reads TGTGCCAGCAGTTACTCAATCTTAGACATAACTGAAGCTTTCTTT. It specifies CASSYSILDITEAFF.

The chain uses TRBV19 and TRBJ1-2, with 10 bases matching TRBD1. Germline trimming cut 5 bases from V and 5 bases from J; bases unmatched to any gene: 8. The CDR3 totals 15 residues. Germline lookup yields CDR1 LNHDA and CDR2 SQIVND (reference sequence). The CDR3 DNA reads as TGTGCCAGTAGTTTTCCGGGACAGGGGTCTTATGGCTACACCTTC. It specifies CASSFPGQGSYGYTF.

CDR3 coding DNA: TGTGCCAGCAGCGTAGACGCCGGGACAGCTCACTATGGCTACACCTTC. Its protein is CASSVDAGTAHYGYTF. J is TRBJ1-2 and V is TRBV9; TRBD1 agrees at 7 bases. Trimming took 0 bases from V and 3 from J; bases not matched to a gene: 8. CDR1 is SGDLS and CDR2 is YYNGEE in the germline V gene. The length of the CDR3 is 16 residues.

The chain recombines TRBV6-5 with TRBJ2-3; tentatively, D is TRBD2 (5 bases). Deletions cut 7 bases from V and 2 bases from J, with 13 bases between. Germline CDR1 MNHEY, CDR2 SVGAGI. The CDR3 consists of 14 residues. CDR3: CASNVLGDTDTQYF. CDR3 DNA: TGTGCCAGCAACGTCCTCGGGGACACAGATACGCAGTATTTT.

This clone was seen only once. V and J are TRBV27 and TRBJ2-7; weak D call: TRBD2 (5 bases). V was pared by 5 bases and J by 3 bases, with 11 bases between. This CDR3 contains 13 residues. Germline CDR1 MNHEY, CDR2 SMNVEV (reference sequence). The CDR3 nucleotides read TGTGCCAGCAGTGTAGAGGGTCTCTACGAGCAGTACTTC. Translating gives CASSVEGLYEQYF.

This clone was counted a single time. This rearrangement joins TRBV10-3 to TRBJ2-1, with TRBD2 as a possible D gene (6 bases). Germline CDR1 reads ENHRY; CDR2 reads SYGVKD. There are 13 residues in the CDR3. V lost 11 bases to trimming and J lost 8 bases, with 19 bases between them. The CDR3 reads CAGAGGTFHEQFF. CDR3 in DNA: TGTGCCGGCGCCGGCGGGACTTTCCATGAGCAGTTCTTC.

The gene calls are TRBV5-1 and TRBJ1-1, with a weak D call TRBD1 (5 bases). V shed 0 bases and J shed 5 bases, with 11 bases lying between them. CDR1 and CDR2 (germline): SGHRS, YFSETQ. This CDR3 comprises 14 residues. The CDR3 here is CASSLEGVGTEAFF. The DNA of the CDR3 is TGCGCCAGCAGCTTGGAAGGGGTTGGGACTGAAGCTTTCTTT.

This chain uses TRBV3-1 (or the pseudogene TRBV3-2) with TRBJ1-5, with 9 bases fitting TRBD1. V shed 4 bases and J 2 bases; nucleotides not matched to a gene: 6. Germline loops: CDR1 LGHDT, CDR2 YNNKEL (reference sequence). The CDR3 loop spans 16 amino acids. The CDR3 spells CASSPRDRDGNQPQHF. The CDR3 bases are TGTGCCAGCAGCCCAAGGGACAGGGACGGCAATCAGCCCCAGCATTTT.

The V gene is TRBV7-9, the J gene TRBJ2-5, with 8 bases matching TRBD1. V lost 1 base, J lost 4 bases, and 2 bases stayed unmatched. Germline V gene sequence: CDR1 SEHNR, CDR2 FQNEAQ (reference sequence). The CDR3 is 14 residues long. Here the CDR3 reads CASSLGTGRETQYF. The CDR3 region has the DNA TGTGCCAGCAGCTTAGGGACAGGGCGAGAGACCCAGTACTTC.

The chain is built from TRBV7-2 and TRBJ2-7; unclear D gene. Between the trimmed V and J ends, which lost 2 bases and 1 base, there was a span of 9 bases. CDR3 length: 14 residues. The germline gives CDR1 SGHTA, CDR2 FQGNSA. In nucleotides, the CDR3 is TGTGCCAGCAGCTTAAATGGCAATTCCTACGAGCAGTACTTC. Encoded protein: CASSLNGNSYEQYF.